This paragraph reports one TCR beta chain. Its specificity is not known. This sample was included in a study of cytomegalovirus exposure and HLA in healthy donors. The study, taken as a whole, reports: In a later analysis, TCR beta V- and J-gene trimming showed a link to a missense DCLRE1C variant. Earlier analysis found most TCR beta V segments productive about 87% or about 30% of the time. In most subjects, TCR beta sequences reportedly gave accurate predictions of HLA-A and HLA-B alleles.

PCR was performed using 60 Vbeta and 13 Jbeta primers. As handled by the study authors: The count from a later analysis was roughly 80 million unique TCR beta chains, some 12 million of them shared. Sequencing used immunoSEQ multiplex PCR; TCRdb keeps in-frame clones, though not all of them. That table furnishes V, J and clone size, whereas the DNA furnished D and trimming. Counted here are around 100,000 clones, over 60% occurring once; the ten biggest clones make up roughly 9.1%. The source material was PBMCs. This TCR was sampled from a male donor in good health and CMV-seropositive.

This CDR3 is CASSLVGGAGYEQYF. The CDR3 DNA reads as TGCGCCAGCAGCCTCGTGGGAGGGGCGGGGTACGAGCAGTACTTC. The rearrangement links TRBV4-3 to TRBJ2-5; the match to TRBD2 covers 7 bases. The J call is in doubt because the DNA end fits TRBJ2-7 better. Germline loops: CDR1 LGHNA, CDR2 YSLEER. CDR3 length: 15 amino acids.